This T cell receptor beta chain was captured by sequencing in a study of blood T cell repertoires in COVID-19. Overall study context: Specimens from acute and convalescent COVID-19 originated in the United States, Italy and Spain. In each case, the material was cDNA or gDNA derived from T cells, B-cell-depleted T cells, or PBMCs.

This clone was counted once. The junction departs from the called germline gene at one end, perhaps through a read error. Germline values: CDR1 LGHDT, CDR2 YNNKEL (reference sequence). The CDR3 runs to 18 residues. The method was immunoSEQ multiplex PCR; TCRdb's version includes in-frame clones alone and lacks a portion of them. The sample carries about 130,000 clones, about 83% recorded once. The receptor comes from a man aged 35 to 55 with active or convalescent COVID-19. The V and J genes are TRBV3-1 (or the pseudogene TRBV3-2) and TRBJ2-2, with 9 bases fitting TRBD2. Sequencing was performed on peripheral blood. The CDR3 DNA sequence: TGTCCCAGCAGCCAAGCTCACGGCGGGGGGGCGAGGACCGGGGAGCTGTTTTTT. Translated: CPSSQAHGGGARTGELFF.